Presented here are 8 T cell receptor beta chains from one specimen sequenced in a study of CD8+ T cells in alopecia areata (dated 2018 in TCRdb). The library was made by the immunoSEQ multiplex PCR assay. RNA was extracted from all samples and reverse transcribed into cDNA, which served as template for TCR sequencing. The immuneACCESS repertoire file appears here via TCRdb, limited to in-frame rearrangements. These files lack a portion of the clones; in checked studies, under half of the deficit traces to unresolved V genes, and the cause of the others is not known. The sample table records approximately 120,000 clones; 45% to 50% of these occur just once. In total, the top ten clones hold about 10% of the sample. The sample taken for sequencing was NKG2D-low CD8+ T cells sorted from blood. Read against the paper, the sample's cell subset or site label means: sorted CD8+ NKG2D-low blood T cells. The receptors derive from a human donor with alopecia areata.

The table lists this clone with a few counts. The chain combines TRBV29-1 with TRBJ2-7; weak D call: TRBD2 (6 bases). Germline CDR1 and CDR2: SQVTM and ANQGSEA. The germline V and J ends were trimmed by 1 base and 4 bases, with 20 bases remaining between them. The CDR3 covers 16 residues. CDR3 residues: CSVEVPGGSQRYEQYF. DNA of the CDR3: TGCAGCGTTGAAGTTCCCGGAGGGTCCCAGAGGTACGAGCAGTACTTC.

The sample holds a few counts of this clone. The J gene is TRBJ2-7, the V gene TRBV27, with D perhaps TRBD2 (7 bases). Trimming pared 2 bases from V and 0 bases from J, leaving 11 bases between. The CDR3 is 15 amino acids. Per germline, CDR1 MNHEY and CDR2 SMNVEV (reference sequence). In nucleotides, the CDR3 is TGTGCCAGCAGTTTAAGGGGGGGAAGCTCCTACGAGCAGTACTTC. Translated: CASSLRGGSSYEQYF.

The genes are TRBV5-4 and TRBJ1-1; D is possibly TRBD1 (5 bases). CDR1 SGHNT and CDR2 YYREEE come from the germline V gene (reference sequence). The CDR3 runs to 14 residues. V gave up 4 bases and J gave up 0 bases, with 10 bases separating them. The CDR3 loop is CASSGTHLNTEAFF. In nucleotides, the CDR3 is TGTGCCAGCAGCGGGACCCACTTGAACACTGAAGCTTTCTTT.

This clone has only a few counts. The rearrangement joins TRBV28 to TRBJ1-1; D perhaps matches TRBD1 (5 bases). Germline-derived CDR1 and CDR2 are MDHEN and SYDVKM. There are 17 residues in the CDR3. Trimming took off 4 bases at V and 3 bases at J, with 21 bases between the two ends. The CDR3 DNA is TGTGCCAGCAGTTCGTCCGGGGCCCCCCTGAGGGACACTGAAGCTTTCTTT. It specifies CASSSSGAPLRDTEAFF.

Comments on this clone: The junction and the germline gene differ at one end; a read error may be behind it. The chain combines TRBV5-1 with TRBJ2-1; possible D gene TRBD2, 6 bases. The CDR3 has 12 residues. Germline V gene sequence: CDR1 SGHRS, CDR2 YFSETQ. The CDR3 DNA is TGCGCCAGCAGCTCATCCGGGACTTTTGAACTCTTC. Amino acid sequence: CASSSSGTFELF.

The sample holds one count of this clone. The chain recombines TRBV2 with TRBJ2-4; TRBD2 matches at 8 bases. V lost 10 bases to trimming and J lost 2 bases; unmatched junction nucleotides: 7. Germline CDR1 reads SNHLY; CDR2 reads FYNNEI. The CDR3 has 14 amino acids. For the CDR3, the DNA is TGTGCCACCCCACGGGGGGGGACCAAAAACATTCAGTACTTC. Protein sequence: CATPRGGTKNIQYF.

The table lists this clone with a few counts. The rearrangement links TRBV25-1 to TRBJ2-7; either TRBD1 or TRBD2 may fit D (5 bases each). V lost 8 bases to trimming and J lost 4 bases, with 24 bases between them. In germline, CDR1 is MGHDK, CDR2 SYGVNS. The CDR3 is 16 amino acids. This chain's CDR3 is CASDHGTLTFLYEQYF. Here the CDR3 DNA reads TGTGCCAGCGACCATGGGACCCTGACCTTCCTTTACGAGCAGTACTTC.

A few counts support this clone. This rearrangement joins TRBV19 to TRBJ1-1, with 7 positions matching TRBD1. This CDR3 contains 13 residues. The V gene's germline CDR1 is LNHDA and CDR2 SQIVND (reference sequence). J lost 6 bases, V lost 6 bases, and 7 bases had no gene match. The CDR3 DNA is TGTGCCAGTAGCTCAGGGGGTTTAGCTGAAGCTTTCTTT. Protein product: CASSSGGLAEAFF.